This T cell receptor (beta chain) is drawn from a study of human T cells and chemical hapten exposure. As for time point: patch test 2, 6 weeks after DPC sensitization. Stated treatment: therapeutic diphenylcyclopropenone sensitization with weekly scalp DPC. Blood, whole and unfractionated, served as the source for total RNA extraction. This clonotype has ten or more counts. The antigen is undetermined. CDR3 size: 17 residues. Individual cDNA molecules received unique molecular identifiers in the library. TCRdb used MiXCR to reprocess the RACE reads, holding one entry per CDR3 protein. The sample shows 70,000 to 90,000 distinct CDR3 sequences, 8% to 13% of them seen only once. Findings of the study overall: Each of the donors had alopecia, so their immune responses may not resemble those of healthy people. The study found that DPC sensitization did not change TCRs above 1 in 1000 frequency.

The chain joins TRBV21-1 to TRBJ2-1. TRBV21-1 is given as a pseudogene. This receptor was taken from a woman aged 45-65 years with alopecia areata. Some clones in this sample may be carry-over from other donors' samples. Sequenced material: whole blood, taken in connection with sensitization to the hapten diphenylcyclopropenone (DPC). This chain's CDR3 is CASSKAGLGLPHNEQFF. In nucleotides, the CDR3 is TGTGCCAGCAGCAAAGCGGGTCTGGGTCTACCCCACAATGAGCAGTTCTTC.